The clone carrying this T cell receptor (beta chain) was picked up a small number of times. Its antigen is undetermined. Around 0.12 L of blood, on average, came from one heparinised draw per donor. All of the isolated RNA was reverse transcribed, so expressed TCRB transcripts were sequenced. Sequencing was performed with immunoSEQ multiplex PCR; in TCRdb, only in-frame clones are kept and a portion is missing. The sample contains about 450,000 clones, about an eighth of which appear only once. This entry comes from a study of beta chain features in type 1 diabetes. Regarding the study as a whole: Insertions at VDJ junctions were less frequent in type 1 diabetes patients. These patients also deleted more nucleotides at the same junctions.

The sequencing sample was made of naive CD4+ T cells from blood. This clonotype was obtained from a woman aged 18-35 years in good health.

The DNA for the CDR3 is TGTGCCAGCAGTACGACTCGGACTGAAAAACTGTTTTTT. As protein: CASSTTRTEKLFF. This chain connects TRBV6-5 to TRBJ1-4; D is unresolved. Between the trimmed V and J ends, which lost 5 bases and 7 bases, there was a span of 11 bases. Looked up from germline, CDR1 is MNHEY and CDR2 is SVGAGI. The CDR3 has 13 amino acids.